One sample yielded the 29 T cell receptor beta chains listed below, sequenced in a study of blood T cell repertoires in COVID-19. Sequenced by immunoSEQ multiplex PCR; TCRdb stores in-frame clones only, minus some. This sample has about 83,000 clones, with approximately 86% found just once. Sequenced material: peripheral blood. Receptors originate from a man aged 80 or over with active or convalescent COVID-19.

This rearrangement joins TRBV29-1 to TRBJ1-2; D gene ambiguous. Trimming left V 7 bases short and J 7 bases short, with 16 bases between. Germline V CDR1 and CDR2: SQVTM, ANQGSEA. The CDR3 runs to 12 residues. As DNA, the CDR3 is TGCAGCGCCCAAAGGCAGGTCGCTGGCTACACCTTC. It codes for CSAQRQVAGYTF.

This sequence joins TRBV12-3 or TRBV12-4 and TRBJ1-1; D gene unclear. The CDR3 has 12 amino acids. The V gene lost 5 bases and the J gene lost 5 bases, with 9 bases spanning the gap. The CDR3, as DNA: TGTGCCAGCAGTAGAGGGATGACTGAAGCTTTCTTT. Amino acids: CASSRGMTEAFF.

The chain links TRBV7-3 to TRBJ2-1; 10 bases map to TRBD2. V shed 5 bases, J shed 6 bases, and the junction held 13 bases outside the gene matches. This CDR3 spans 17 amino acids. Germline CDR1 SGHTA, CDR2 FQGTGA. The CDR3 coding sequence is TGTGCCAGCAGCCCTGGACTAGCGGCCTCTGGGGGCAATGAGCAGTTCTTC. It yields the protein CASSPGLAASGGNEQFF.

The chain uses TRBV4-1 and TRBJ2-3, with TRBD2 identical over 7 bases. Germline CDR1 and CDR2: MGHRA and YSYEKL. Trimming took 4 bases from V and 5 from J; bases not matched to a gene: 9. The CDR3 sequence is 15 residues long. CDR3 loop: CASSLGGGAGDTQYF. In DNA, the CDR3 is TGCGCCAGCAGCCTCGGGGGAGGGGCTGGAGATACGCAGTATTTT.

The J gene is TRBJ1-6, the V gene TRBV2; D is uncertain. Germline loops: CDR1 SNHLY, CDR2 FYNNEI. The CDR3 is made up of 11 amino acids. The germline V and J ends were trimmed by 8 bases and 15 bases, with 14 bases remaining between them. The CDR3 nucleotides read TGTGCCAGCGGGCAGACCCCCGGCCTCCACTTT. It codes for CASGQTPGLHF.

Comment on this clone: A read error may produce the germline difference seen at one junction end. The rearrangement joins TRBV6-1 to TRBJ2-1; TRBD2 might be the D (6 bases). Germline CDR1 reads MNHNS; CDR2 reads SASEGT. The CDR3 runs 15 residues. The CDR3 bases are TGTGCCAGCAGTAAAGCTAGCGCTGGCTACAATGAGCAGTTCTTC. Protein: CASSKASAGYNEQFF.

The rearrangement uses TRBV12-5 and TRBJ2-3; the match to TRBD2 covers 7 bases. CDR1 and CDR2 (germline): LGHNT, FRNRAP. J gave up 6 bases and V 6 bases, and 15 bases lay outside the gene matches. The CDR3 runs 16 residues. The CDR3 region is CASGPPWGRAMDTQYF. The DNA of the CDR3 is TGTGCTAGTGGCCCCCCCTGGGGGAGGGCCATGGATACGCAGTATTTT.

This clone was detected only a few times. This chain links TRBV9 with TRBJ1-2, with D possibly TRBD1 on 6 matching bases. The V gene's germline CDR1 is SGDLS and CDR2 YYNGEE. V was shortened by 4 bases and J by 8 bases, with 21 bases between the two germline ends. The CDR3 contains 15 residues. CDR3 bases: TGTGCCAGCAGCTTTATGACAGGTTATCTTCCCGGCTACACCTTC. It codes for CASSFMTGYLPGYTF. The full variable domain, rest sourced from reference TRBV9 and TRBJ1-2, is DSGVTQTPKHLITATGQRVTLRCSPRSGDLSVYWYQQSLDQGLQFLIQYYNGEERAKGNILERFSAQQFPDLHSELNLSSLELGDSALYFCASSFMTGYLPGYTFGSGTRLTVV.

This clone was counted between two and nine times. The chain employs TRBV18 and TRBJ2-7, with 8 bases identical to TRBD1. V was pared by 4 bases and J by 0 bases, with 2 bases of the junction left unmatched. The germline V gene has CDR1 KGHSH and CDR2 LQKENI. This CDR3 is built from 14 residues. The CDR3 DNA sequence: TGTGCCAGCTCACTGGGACAGGCCTCCTACGAGCAGTACGTC. Translating gives CASSLGQASYEQYV.

The chain employs TRBV11-3 and TRBJ1-1; TRBD1 might be the D (6 bases). The CDR3 extends over 15 amino acids. The V gene lost 7 bases and the J gene lost 1 base, with 16 bases spanning the gap. Germline assignment: CDR1 SGHNT and CDR2 YENEEA. CDR3 DNA: TGTGCCAGCACCCGTATTCTGGGGGCGAACACTGAAGCTTTCTTT. Amino acid sequence: CASTRILGANTEAFF.

The chain joins TRBV6-5 to TRBJ1-4; 8 nucleotides align to TRBD1. This CDR3 is 14 amino acids long. CDR1 and CDR2 (germline): MNHEY, SVGAGI. Trimming removed 9 bases from V and 7 bases from J; junction bases left unmatched: 10. The CDR3 nucleotides read TGTGCCAGTCACCCGACAGGGGTTGGTGAAAAACTGTTTTTT. Translating it yields CASHPTGVGEKLFF.

This clone appeared a single time. This chain links TRBV19 with TRBJ1-2; D is uncertain. The V gene's germline CDR1 is LNHDA and CDR2 SQIVND (reference sequence). The ends were cut back, 1 base at V and 2 bases at J, with 5 bases in the middle. The length of the CDR3 is 13 residues. This chain's CDR3 is CASSIASNYGYTF. DNA of the CDR3: TGTGCCAGTAGTATAGCATCCAACTATGGCTACACCTTC. The full variable domain, rest sourced from reference TRBV19 and TRBJ1-2, is DGGITQSPKYLFRKEGQNVTLSCEQNLNHDAMYWYRQDPGQGLRLIYYSQIVNDFQKGDIAEGYSVSREKKESFPLTVTSAQKNPTAFYLCASSIASNYGYTFGSGTRLTVV.

V gene TRBV7-9 combines with J gene TRBJ1-3, with D uncertain. CDR1 is SEHNR, CDR2 FQNEAQ, per germline (reference sequence). The CDR3 extends over 15 amino acids. With 2 bases removed from V and 0 bases from J, the gap between germline ends came to 8 bases. CDR3 region: CASSLSEVSGNTIYF. The CDR3 DNA reads as TGTGCCAGCAGCTTATCAGAGGTCTCTGGAAACACCATATATTTT.

The genes are TRBV28 and TRBJ1-2; unclear D gene. V lost 3 bases to trimming and J lost 8 bases, with 10 bases between them. CDR1 MDHEN and CDR2 SYDVKM come from the germline V gene. The CDR3 sequence is 12 residues long. CDR3 sequence (DNA): TGTGCCAGCAGTTTCCACGCGCAAGGCTACACCTTC. Translation gives CASSFHAQGYTF.

The rearrangement links TRBV3-1 (or the pseudogene TRBV3-2) to TRBJ1-6; the D is unclear. CDR1 LGHDT and CDR2 YNNKEL come from the germline V gene (reference sequence). The CDR3 length is 14 residues. V dropped 1 base and J dropped 10 bases, with 11 bases sitting between them. The CDR3 bases are TGTGCCAGCAGCCAAGTCGGGGTTGGATCACCCCTCCACTTT. Translated: CASSQVGVGSPLHF.

The V and J genes are TRBV28 and TRBJ2-5, with D perhaps TRBD2 (5 bases). The CDR3 runs to 16 residues. Germline CDR1 reads MDHEN; CDR2 reads SYDVKM. The germline V and J ends were trimmed by 3 bases and 1 base, with 15 bases remaining between them. The CDR3 DNA sequence: TGTGCCAGCAGTTTGGACCCGGGGAGCCTCCAAGAGACCCAGTACTTC. This encodes CASSLDPGSLQETQYF.

The genes are TRBV28 and TRBJ1-1; 8 positions agree with TRBD1. The CDR3 is made up of 13 amino acids. The ends lost 6 bases at V and 5 bases at J; junction bases unmatched: 5. From germline, CDR1 is MDHEN and CDR2 SYDVKM. The CDR3 DNA reads TGTGCCAGCAGGACAGGGGCGGGAACTGAAGCTTTCTTT. Its translation: CASRTGAGTEAFF.

The rearrangement links TRBV2 to TRBJ1-6; TRBD1 matches 10 bases. The germline gives CDR1 SNHLY, CDR2 FYNNEI. The CDR3 has 15 amino acids. Trimming took 8 bases from V and 10 from J; bases not matched to a gene: 11. The CDR3 nucleotides read TGTGCCAGCGTCGCTAGGACAGGGGGTTTGTCACCCCTCCACTTT. Its protein product is CASVARTGGLSPLHF.

The genes are TRBV2 and TRBJ1-2; 7 nucleotides match TRBD1. CDR1 is SNHLY, CDR2 FYNNEI, per germline. V was pared by 4 bases and J by 4 bases, with 9 bases of the junction left unmatched. The CDR3 has 15 amino acids. The CDR3 region is CASSAVRAGGYGYTF. In DNA, the CDR3 is TGTGCCAGCAGTGCCGTAAGGGCAGGGGGCTATGGCTACACCTTC.

This chain uses TRBV28 with TRBJ1-2, with 10 nucleotides matching TRBD1. The germline V gene encodes CDR1 MDHEN and CDR2 SYDVKM. The V gene end was trimmed by 6 bases and the J gene end by 5 bases; junction bases not matched to a gene: 9. The length of the CDR3 is 15 residues. CDR3 sequence: CASSLPGQGNYGYTF. The CDR3 DNA reads as TGTGCCAGCAGCCTACCGGGACAGGGGAATTATGGCTACACCTTC.

The chain combines TRBV15 with TRBJ1-4; 8 nucleotides agree with TRBD1. CDR1 and CDR2 from the germline V gene are LNHNV and YYDKDF (reference sequence). This CDR3 has 16 residues. Trimming cost V 3 bases and J 3 bases; bases outside gene matches: 6. The CDR3 here is CATSRDRDPSNEKLFF. The CDR3 coding sequence is TGTGCCACCAGCAGGGACAGGGATCCATCTAATGAAAAACTGTTTTTT. Drawing the rest from reference TRBV15 and TRBJ1-4, the complete variable domain is DAMVIQNPRYQVTQFGKPVTLSCSQTLNHNVMYWYQQKSSQAPKLLFHYYDKDFNNEADTPDNFQSRRPNTSFCFLDIRSPGLGDTAMYLCATSRDRDPSNEKLFFGSGTQLSVL.

The genes are TRBV28 and TRBJ2-7, with 8 bases that match TRBD1. The junction had 8 bases not matched to a gene; V was cut back by 6 bases and J by 4 bases. The CDR3 runs 14 residues. Germline V gene sequence: CDR1 MDHEN, CDR2 SYDVKM. As DNA, the CDR3 is TGTGCCAGCAGCTCCGGGGACAGGAGTTACGAGCAGTACGTC. This translates into CASSSGDRSYEQYV.

The V and J genes are TRBV28 and TRBJ1-4, with D unresolved. The V end lost 4 bases, the J end lost 6 bases, and 18 bases lay between the germline ends. The length of the CDR3 is 16 residues. Germline V gives CDR1 MDHEN, CDR2 SYDVKM. The CDR3, as DNA: TGTGCCAGCAGTTCAGACCGGGATCCGTCTTATGAAAAACTGTTTTTT. Protein sequence: CASSSDRDPSYEKLFF. The complete variable domain, with remaining parts taken from reference TRBV28 and TRBJ1-4, reads DVKVTQSSRYLVKRTGEKVFLECVQDMDHENMFWYRQDPGLGLRLIYFSYDVKMKEKGDIPEGYSVSREKKERFSLILESASTNQTSMYLCASSSDRDPSYEKLFFGSGTQLSVL.

V usage is TRBV30 and J usage is TRBJ2-7, with TRBD2 matching 16 bases. Trimming at V came to 4 bases and at J to 6 bases, leaving 9 bases not matched to a gene. CDR1 is GTSNPN, CDR2 SVGIG, per germline (reference sequence). The CDR3 runs 16 residues. The CDR3 sequence: CAWTTGLAGGPSEQYV. CDR3 bases: TGTGCCTGGACCACGGGACTAGCGGGAGGGCCTTCCGAGCAGTACGTC.

The gene calls are TRBV29-1 and TRBJ1-1; a weak D match, TRBD1 (6 bases). The CDR3 loop spans 12 amino acids. The germline gives CDR1 SQVTM, CDR2 ANQGSEA. Trimming cost V 7 bases and J 1 base, with 10 bases left between them. CDR3 protein: CSARQANTEAFF. The CDR3 DNA reads as TGCAGCGCTAGACAGGCGAACACTGAAGCTTTCTTT.

The rearrangement joins TRBV18 to TRBJ1-1; TRBD1 matches 11 bases. CDR1 and CDR2 (germline): KGHSH, LQKENI. The junction had 6 bases not matched to a gene; V was cut back by 5 bases and J by 4 bases. This CDR3 has 15 residues. Here the CDR3 reads CASSSTGTGGTEAFF. Written as DNA, the CDR3 is TGTGCCAGCTCATCGACCGGGACAGGGGGCACTGAAGCTTTCTTT.

The chain combines TRBV30 with TRBJ2-2; TRBD2 is a possible D gene (5 bases). Trimming removed 3 bases at V and 1 base at J, with 9 bases between. This CDR3 spans 14 amino acids. CDR1 and CDR2 from the germline V gene are GTSNPN and SVGIG (reference sequence). CDR3 loop: CAWRLDENTGELFF. CDR3 nucleotide sequence: TGTGCCTGGAGACTAGATGAGAACACCGGGGAGCTGTTTTTT.

This chain uses TRBV5-1 with TRBJ1-2; 8 nucleotides match TRBD1. This CDR3 is 17 amino acids long. The V gene's germline CDR1 is SGHRS and CDR2 YFSETQ. J was trimmed by 5 bases and V by 1 base; bases with no gene match: 13. In nucleotides, the CDR3 is TGCGCCAGCAGCTTGTCTCCATCGACAGGGGTAGGGTATGGCTACACCTTC. Translation: CASSLSPSTGVGYGYTF.

CDR3 coding DNA: TGTGCCAGTAGTATAGATCTAGTGACAGGGGGCAGTCAGCCCCAGCATTTT. Translating gives CASSIDLVTGGSQPQHF. The J gene is TRBJ1-5, the V gene TRBV19; 10 bases align to TRBD1. With 0 bases clipped from V and 6 bases from J, the junction kept 8 bases outside the gene matches. Germline CDR1 is LNHDA and CDR2 is SQIVND (reference sequence). This CDR3 has 17 amino acids. Using reference TRBV19 and TRBJ1-5 for the parts outside the CDR3, the full variable domain is DGGITQSPKYLFRKEGQNVTLSCEQNLNHDAMYWYRQDPGQGLRLIYYSQIVNDFQKGDIAEGYSVSREKKESFPLTVTSAQKNPTAFYLCASSIDLVTGGSQPQHFGDGTRLSIL.